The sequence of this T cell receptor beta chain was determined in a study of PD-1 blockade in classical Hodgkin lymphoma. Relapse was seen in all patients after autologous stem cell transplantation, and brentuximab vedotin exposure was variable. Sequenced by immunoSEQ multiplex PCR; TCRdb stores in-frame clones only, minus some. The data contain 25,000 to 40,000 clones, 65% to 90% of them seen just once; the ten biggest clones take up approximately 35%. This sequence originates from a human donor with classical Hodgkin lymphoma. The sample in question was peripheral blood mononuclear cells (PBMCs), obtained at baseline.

The CDR3 nucleotides read TGTGCCAGTAGTAGGCGTTCCGAGAGCTCCTATAATTCACCCCTCCACTTT. Amino acids: CASSRRSESSYNSPLHF. V and J are TRBV19 and TRBJ1-6; D ambiguous. Per the germline V gene, CDR1 is LNHDA and CDR2 is SQIVND (reference sequence). The CDR3 consists of 17 residues. The V end lost 4 bases, the J end lost 0 bases, and 13 bases lay between the germline ends.